The rows below give T cell receptor beta chains drawn from one sample of a study of T cells after yellow fever vaccination. TCRdb fed the 5' RACE reads into MiXCR, producing one record per CDR3 protein. Found here are about 300,000 distinct CDR3 sequences, approximately 4% of them singletons; the top ten hold roughly 24%. Sequences were derived from PBMCs, sampled 5 days after the yellow fever booster vaccination. Receptors were obtained from a young man who received the YFV17D yellow fever vaccine. The conserved cysteine and the conserved F or W are not part of the CDR3 here.

j_call v_call cdr3_aa
TRBJ2-4 TRBV18 ASSPAAGVNIQY
TRBJ2-3 TRBV6-2/TRBV6-3 ASSLTRGATDTQY
TRBJ1-6 TRBV5-1 ASRQQQGAGSPLH
TRBJ1-5 TRBV5-1 ASSPGGQISNQPQH
TRBJ2-7 TRBV18 ASSPPEGVYEQY
TRBJ1-1 TRBV6-5 ASSYSRVAEAF
TRBJ2-2 TRBV11-3 ASGLAGSNTGELF
TRBJ2-7 TRBV7-2 ASSLLNEQY
TRBJ1-2 TRBV5-5 ASRRQGGGGYT
TRBJ1-3 TRBV6-6 ASRGQSSGNTIY
TRBJ1-1 TRBV4-1 ASSQEQGDTEAF
TRBJ2-5 TRBV27 ASSFGQNQETQY
TRBJ2-5 TRBV5-1 ASSLTASRETQY
TRBJ2-3 TRBV29-1 SALGTGWGDTQY
TRBJ2-5 TRBV4-3 ASSQDMAGPTQY
TRBJ1-2 TRBV6-5 ASSYGQWYGYT
TRBJ2-5 TRBV7-9 ASSGERQTNQETQY
TRBJ1-1 TRBV4-3 ASSRREGGSEAF
TRBJ1-4 TRBV10-3 AISDGGAKEKLF
TRBJ1-1 TRBV7-2 ASSFNLGYGEAF
TRBJ2-3 TRBV4-3 ASSQEIVRVDTQY
TRBJ1-2 TRBV7-9 ASSSRYGQRAYGYT
TRBJ2-7 TRBV7-2 ASSLGSGGDVHEQY
TRBJ2-3 TRBV7-9 ASSSYEEGSDTQY
TRBJ1-1 TRBV12-3/TRBV12-4 ASSYQGRTAF
TRBJ2-5 TRBV15 ATSRERGNKETQY
TRBJ1-3 TRBV19 ASSTRQNTIY
TRBJ2-1 TRBV6-2/TRBV6-3 ASRDPGTGLRNEQF
TRBJ2-4 TRBV6-2/TRBV6-3 ASKPRGHDITKNIQY
TRBJ1-4 TRBV6-2/TRBV6-3 ASSYRLEKLF
TRBJ1-6 TRBV7-6 ASSLARDSPLH
TRBJ2-3 TRBV5-1 ASSSDKPTQY
TRBJ1-5 TRBV19 ASGRNGYSNQPQH
TRBJ1-5 TRBV2 ASSAVYSNQPQH
TRBJ2-4 TRBV20-1 SANRGMMNIQY
TRBJ2-5 TRBV11-2 ASSRLDQLQETQY
TRBJ2-5 TRBV9 ASSVERGTQY
TRBJ1-5 TRBV6-2/TRBV6-3 ASSLGHLTQPQH
TRBJ2-3 TRBV10-2 ASSDRPWYGDTQY
TRBJ2-3 TRBV24-1 ATSDRDRYRDTQY
TRBJ2-7 TRBV7-2 ASVRGTSGYEQY
TRBJ1-6 TRBV5-1 ASKPGGSYNSPLH
TRBJ1-6 TRBV4-3 ASSFDSLRDSPLH
TRBJ2-1 TRBV4-3 ASSWGQGVYEQF
TRBJ2-3 TRBV7-6 ASSWGQGTDTQY
TRBJ1-3 TRBV28 ASTIGYAGNTIY